A selection of T cell receptor beta chains follows, all from one sample in a study of blood T cell repertoires in COVID-19. The protocol was immunoSEQ multiplex PCR, while the TCRdb copy is restricted to in-frame clones and leaves out a portion. The table lists about 160,000 clones, 82% of them singletons. Sequenced sample: peripheral blood. Receptors were obtained from a human donor with acute or convalescent COVID-19. The donor label of this sample is uncertain. Both conserved end residues are part of each CDR3. A D gene is named only where the DNA matches it firmly. Clone size, where shown, is once, few, many, or a class for clones that have expanded.

size: few
J: TRBJ1-5
V: TRBV6-6
D: .
CDR3: CASSSLGQNQNQPQHF
DNA: TGTGCCAGCAGTTCCCTTGGACAGAACCAAAATCAGCCCCAGCATTTT

size: .
J: TRBJ1-1
V: TRBV15
D: .
CDR3: CATSRDPGLEAFF
DNA: TGTGCCACCAGCAGAGATCCGGGTCTTGAAGCTTTCTTT

size: .
J: TRBJ2-6
V: TRBV5-4
D: TRBD2
CDR3: CASSLSGGPPGANVLTF
DNA: TGTGCCAGCAGCCTTAGCGGGGGCCCTCCCGGGGCCAACGTCCTGACTTTC

size: .
J: TRBJ2-7
V: TRBV3-1/TRBV3-2
D: .
CDR3: CASSPGTPYEQYF
DNA: TGTGCCAGCAGCCCCGGGACTCCCTACGAGCAGTACTTC

size: once
J: TRBJ2-1
V: TRBV4-1
D: .
CDR3: CASSQDPGSDPSYNEQFF
DNA: TGCGCCAGCAGCCAAGATCCTGGCAGCGACCCCTCCTACAATGAGCAGTTCTTC

size: once
J: TRBJ1-2
V: TRBV9
D: .
CDR3: CASSVEASARQPLRDGYTF
DNA: TGTGCCAGCAGCGTAGAGGCCTCGGCCCGACAGCCTCTAAGGGATGGCTACACCTTC

size: .
J: TRBJ1-5
V: TRBV30
D: .
CDR3: CAWSKTGPNQPQHF
DNA: TGTGCCTGGAGTAAAACAGGGCCCAATCAGCCCCAGCATTTT

size: .
J: TRBJ2-1
V: TRBV5-1
D: TRBD2
CDR3: CASSHGTSGGPSPFF
DNA: TGCGCCAGCAGCCACGGGACTAGCGGGGGGCCCAGCCCGTTCTTC

size: .
J: TRBJ2-1
V: TRBV7-3
D: TRBD2
CDR3: CASSPGGFF
DNA: TGTGCCAGCAGCCCGGGGGGGTTCTTC

size: .
J: TRBJ1-2
V: TRBV6-5
D: .
CDR3: CASSYIRGSYGYTF
DNA: TGTGCCAGCAGTTATATCAGGGGTAGCTATGGCTACACCTTC

size: .
J: TRBJ2-1
V: TRBV4-1
D: .
CDR3: CASSRGTDNNEQFF
DNA: TGCGCCAGCAGCAGGGGGACCGATAACAATGAGCAGTTCTTC

size: .
J: TRBJ2-6
V: TRBV4-1
D: TRBD2
CDR3: CASSQDLAGGRSGANVLTF
DNA: TGCGCCAGCAGCCAAGATTTGGCGGGGGGGCGCTCTGGGGCCAACGTCCTGACTTTC

size: .
J: TRBJ1-5
V: TRBV9
D: .
CDR3: CASSATGAPNQPQHF
DNA: TGTGCCAGCAGCGCAACGGGTGCTCCAAATCAGCCCCAGCATTTT

size: once
J: TRBJ1-2
V: TRBV5-1
D: .
CDR3: CASSLAGTGSGYTF
DNA: TGCGCCAGCAGCTTGGCCGGCACAGGGTCTGGCTACACCTTC

size: .
J: TRBJ1-6
V: TRBV5-1
D: .
CDR3: CASSPEGSYNSPLHF
DNA: TGCGCCAGCAGCCCGGAGGGCTCCTATAATTCACCCCTCCACTTT

size: .
J: TRBJ2-7
V: TRBV7-2
D: TRBD1
CDR3: CASSPRTGRTEQYF
DNA: TGTGCCAGCAGCCCCAGGACAGGGCGAACCGAGCAGTACTTC

size: .
J: TRBJ1-2
V: TRBV5-8
D: .
CDR3: CASSLRSNYGYTF
DNA: TGTGCCAGCAGCCTGAGATCTAACTATGGCTACACCTTC

size: .
J: TRBJ2-7
V: TRBV11-2
D: TRBD1
CDR3: CASSSRGTGGDEQYF
DNA: TGTGCCAGCAGCTCTCGAGGGACAGGGGGGGACGAGCAGTACTTC

size: .
J: TRBJ2-1
V: TRBV14
D: .
CDR3: CASSQDRGPYNEQFF
DNA: TGTGCCAGCAGCCAAGACAGGGGCCCCTACAATGAGCAGTTCTTC

size: .
J: TRBJ2-5
V: TRBV28
D: .
CDR3: CASSAGAQYQETQYF
DNA: TGTGCCAGCAGTGCCGGAGCTCAGTACCAAGAGACCCAGTACTTC

size: .
J: TRBJ2-3
V: TRBV7-9
D: TRBD2
CDR3: CASTPKSGTSGGAITDTQYF
DNA: TGTGCCAGCACCCCGAAGTCGGGGACTAGCGGGGGGGCCATCACAGATACGCAGTATTTT

size: .
J: TRBJ1-6
V: TRBV18
D: .
CDR3: CASSQGNSPLHF
DNA: TGTGCCAGCTCACAGGGGAATTCACCCCTCCACTTT

size: .
J: TRBJ1-4
V: TRBV15
D: TRBD1
CDR3: CATSRLGQGQNEKLFF
DNA: TGTGCCACCAGCAGGCTCGGACAGGGGCAGAATGAAAAACTGTTTTTT

size: .
J: TRBJ2-1
V: TRBV30
D: TRBD1
CDR3: CAGSRGQALGEQFF
DNA: TGTGCCGGCTCCAGGGGGCAGGCGCTGGGGGAGCAGTTCTTC

size: .
J: TRBJ2-1
V: TRBV12-5
D: .
CDR3: CASGLVLVDNEQFF
DNA: TGTGCTAGTGGTTTGGTACTAGTAGACAATGAGCAGTTCTTC

size: .
J: TRBJ1-2
V: TRBV6-5
D: TRBD1
CDR3: CASRRQGYGYTF
DNA: TGTGCCAGCAGGAGACAGGGGTATGGCTACACCTTC

size: .
J: TRBJ1-2
V: TRBV4-1
D: .
CDR3: CASSQGQAHSGYTF
DNA: TGCGCCAGCAGCCAAGGACAGGCCCACTCTGGCTACACCTTC

size: .
J: TRBJ1-5
V: TRBV2
D: .
CDR3: CASRRENKSNQPQHF
DNA: TGTGCCAGCCGCAGGGAAAATAAAAGCAATCAGCCCCAGCATTTT

size: few
J: TRBJ1-2
V: TRBV19
D: .
CDR3: CASSIPSSGPISF
DNA: TGTGCCAGTAGTATACCCTCCTCTGGGCCCATCAGCTTC

size: .
J: TRBJ1-1
V: TRBV30
D: .
CDR3: CAWSRSRGGRVNTEAFF
DNA: TGTGCCTGGAGTAGGTCTCGGGGGGGAAGAGTGAACACTGAAGCTTTCTTT

size: .
J: TRBJ1-5
V: TRBV4-2
D: .
CDR3: CASSRQDYNQPQHF
DNA: TGTGCCAGCAGCCGGCAGGACTACAATCAGCCCCAGCATTTT

size: .
J: TRBJ1-2
V: TRBV6-5
D: .
CDR3: CASSYGQLANYGYTF
DNA: TGTGCCAGCAGTTACGGGCAGTTAGCTAACTATGGCTACACCTTC

size: .
J: TRBJ1-2
V: TRBV5-5
D: TRBD1
CDR3: CASSSTPGQGANGYTF
DNA: TGTGCCAGCAGCTCTACACCGGGACAGGGGGCTAATGGCTACACCTTC

size: .
J: TRBJ1-3
V: TRBV4-2
D: .
CDR3: CASSLIQGTGSSGNTIYF
DNA: TGTGCCAGCAGCCTAATCCAGGGGACGGGGAGCTCTGGAAACACCATATATTTT

size: .
J: TRBJ1-2
V: TRBV7-9
D: .
CDR3: CASSLAGGTLEEGGYTF
DNA: TGTGCCAGCAGCTTAGCCGGCGGCACCCTCGAGGAGGGTGGCTACACCTTC

size: .
J: TRBJ1-1
V: TRBV12-3/TRBV12-4
D: TRBD1
CDR3: CASSGQGNTEAFF
DNA: TGTGCCAGCTCTGGACAGGGGAACACTGAAGCTTTCTTT

size: .
J: TRBJ1-2
V: TRBV4-3
D: .
CDR3: CASSLRDGRDGYTF
DNA: TGCGCCAGCAGCCTCCGGGACGGGAGGGATGGCTACACCTTC

size: .
J: TRBJ2-1
V: TRBV6-5
D: TRBD1
CDR3: CASRTTGVSYNEQFF
DNA: TGTGCCAGCAGAACCACAGGGGTCTCCTACAATGAGCAGTTCTTC

size: .
J: TRBJ1-1
V: TRBV19
D: .
CDR3: CASSQGPLTEAFF
DNA: TGTGCCAGTTCACAGGGCCCTCTTACTGAAGCTTTCTTT

size: .
J: TRBJ1-6
V: TRBV4-1
D: TRBD1
CDR3: CASSQQDRESYNSPLHF
DNA: TGCGCCAGCAGCCAACAAGACAGGGAATCCTATAATTCACCCCTCCACTTT

size: .
J: TRBJ2-7
V: TRBV6-5
D: TRBD2
CDR3: CASSPYGGWNEQYF
DNA: TGTGCCAGCAGTCCTTACGGGGGGTGGAACGAGCAGTACTTC

size: .
J: TRBJ1-6
V: TRBV19
D: .
CDR3: CASSIVGVDNSPLHF
DNA: TGTGCCAGTAGTATAGTAGGGGTCGATAATTCACCCCTCCACTTT

size: .
J: TRBJ2-3
V: TRBV28
D: TRBD2
CDR3: CATRPGGSSTDTQYF
DNA: TGTGCCACCCGGCCCGGGGGGTCTAGCACAGATACGCAGTATTTT

size: .
J: TRBJ1-2
V: TRBV2
D: TRBD1
CDR3: CASVGGQSNYGYTF
DNA: TGTGCCAGCGTGGGGGGACAGAGTAACTATGGCTACACCTTC

size: .
J: TRBJ2-5
V: TRBV5-1
D: TRBD2
CDR3: CASSWGLAGGPEETQYF
DNA: TGCGCCAGCAGCTGGGGATTAGCGGGGGGGCCGGAAGAGACCCAGTACTTC

size: .
J: TRBJ1-5
V: TRBV30
D: .
CDR3: CAWATGGNQPQHF
DNA: TGTGCCTGGGCGACAGGAGGCAATCAGCCCCAGCATTTT

size: .
J: TRBJ2-7
V: TRBV3-1/TRBV3-2
D: TRBD2
CDR3: CASSSRTRGEQYF
DNA: TGTGCCAGCAGCTCCCGGACTAGGGGCGAGCAGTACTTC

size: .
J: TRBJ1-5
V: TRBV7-2
D: TRBD1
CDR3: CASSRDRGSNQPQHF
DNA: TGTGCCAGCTCTCGGGACAGGGGGAGCAATCAGCCCCAGCATTTT

size: .
J: TRBJ2-7
V: TRBV5-6
D: TRBD1
CDR3: CASSLDRGYEQYF
DNA: TGTGCCAGCAGCCTGGACAGGGGGTACGAGCAGTACTTC

size: .
J: TRBJ2-4
V: TRBV11-2
D: .
CDR3: CASSLDLVLAKNIQYF
DNA: TGTGCCAGCAGCTTAGATCTAGTGTTAGCCAAAAACATTCAGTACTTC

size: .
J: TRBJ2-7
V: TRBV3-1/TRBV3-2
D: .
CDR3: CASSQVGEQYF
DNA: TGTGCCAGCAGCCAAGTCGGTGAGCAGTACTTC

size: .
J: TRBJ1-3
V: TRBV19
D: .
CDR3: CASSQRTPRASGNTIYF
DNA: TGTGCCAGTAGTCAACGGACACCACGCGCATCAGGAAACACCATATATTTT

size: .
J: TRBJ2-7
V: TRBV18
D: TRBD1
CDR3: CASSPDRDDYEQYF
DNA: TGTGCCAGCTCACCCGACAGGGACGACTACGAGCAGTACTTC

size: .
J: TRBJ2-5
V: TRBV30
D: TRBD1
CDR3: CAWGAGTGGRETQYF
DNA: TGTGCCTGGGGGGCTGGGACAGGGGGTCGGGAGACCCAGTACTTC

size: .
J: TRBJ2-3
V: TRBV13
D: .
CDR3: CASSLVREQYF
DNA: TGTGCCAGCAGCCTGGTCAGGGAGCAGTATTTT